This T cell receptor (beta chain) is drawn from a study of T cell responses to AZD1222 COVID-19 vaccine. Study outcomes and limitations: Spike was spanned by vaccine-associated CD4 TCRs, which were dominant at 160-218 and 743-854. Reportedly, nearly half the spike-specific TCRs target unmutated variant regions. Baseline serology detected seropositivity in only six AZD1222 recipients. In a largely white British group with more females than males, clonal diversity was possibly underestimated.

V was trimmed by 2 bases and J by 0 bases, leaving 6 bases between them. The CDR3 runs 14 residues. Germline V lookup: CDR1 KGHSH, CDR2 LQKENI. This clone has a single count. Its antigen is not known. Clones were sequenced by immunoSEQ multiplex PCR, and TCRdb holds only the in-frame ones, with some missing. The table has fewer than 120,000 clones, approximately 94% seen once. This chain joins TRBV18 and TRBJ2-3; no firm D call. The sequenced sample was peripheral blood, obtained 28 days after the second AZD1222 dose. The TCR comes from an adult who received the AZD1222 COVID-19 vaccine. The CDR3 here is CASSPTASTDTQYF. As DNA, the CDR3 is TGTGCCAGCTCACCAACCGCTAGCACAGATACGCAGTATTTT.